This T cell receptor beta chain derives from a study of control samples from healthy donors and cancer patients. The germline V gene encodes CDR1 SGDLS and CDR2 YYNGEE. V trimming: 3 bases; J trimming: 2 bases; junction bases outside the gene matches: 8. CDR3 size: 16 residues. This table comes from immunoSEQ multiplex PCR, and its TCRdb copy is limited to in-frame clones, with some not included. The sample has 100,000 to 150,000 clones, 85% to 95% seen once. The gene calls are TRBV9 and TRBJ2-1; 7 nucleotides agree with TRBD2. Sequencing was carried out using PBMCs. This receptor was obtained from an elderly man with head and neck cancer. CDR3 in amino acids: CASSARGTTPYNEQFF. Written as DNA, the CDR3 is TGTGCCAGCAGCGCCCGGGGGACTACTCCCTACAATGAGCAGTTCTTC.